The 7 T cell receptor beta chains below all came from one sample that was sequenced in a study of molecular identifiers for immune sequencing clone quantification. TCRdb processed the PCR reads anew with MiXCR; each CDR3 protein has one entry. The sample records approximately 100,000 distinct CDR3 sequences, roughly 34% being singletons. Sequenced sample: naive CD8+ T cells from blood, with Jurkat cell RNA spiked in. As to subset: FACS-sorted CD8+CD4-CCR7+CD45RA+ naive T cells. The receptor set was obtained from a human donor in good health. Some libraries in this study had Jurkat cell RNA spiked in.

The sample holds a few counts of this clonotype. The chain joins TRBV6-5 to TRBJ2-3; 7 bases are a match to TRBD2. CDR3 length: 15 amino acids. Looked up from germline, CDR1 is MNHEY and CDR2 is SVGAGI. Losses at the gene ends were 0 bases for V and 4 bases for J; bases not matched to a gene: 4. The CDR3 reads CASSYSAGAPDTQYF. CDR3 nucleotide sequence: TGTGCCAGCAGTTACTCGGCGGGAGCTCCAGATACGCAGTATTTT.

This clonotype was detected ten times or more. CDR3 loop: CSARVPSSYEQYF. As DNA, the CDR3 is TGCAGTGCTAGAGTCCCGAGCTCCTACGAGCAGTACTTC. The genes are TRBV20-1 and TRBJ2-7; D unclear. CDR3 size: 13 residues. V gave up 1 base and J gave up 0 bases, with 7 bases separating them. In germline, CDR1 is DFQATT, CDR2 SNEGSKA (reference sequence).

Many counts were recorded for this clonotype. The V call is TRBV10-3, the J call TRBJ2-7; D call uncertain. The germline gives CDR1 ENHRY, CDR2 SYGVKD. V dropped 2 bases and J dropped 0 bases, with 8 bases sitting between them. The CDR3 sequence is 14 residues long. CDR3 sequence: CAISEDLSSYEQYF. The CDR3 coding sequence is TGTGCCATCAGTGAGGACCTAAGCTCCTACGAGCAGTACTTC.

On this clonotype: This sequence may be a read error, since a much larger clone differs from it by one base. The missing conserved phenylalanine or tryptophan at the end of this CDR3 makes a read error likely. V and J are TRBV28 and TRBJ1-2; D might be TRBD1 (6 bases). The CDR3 spans 12 residues. Germline CDR1 MDHEN, CDR2 SYDVKM. CDR3 in amino acids: CASSYRAYDYTI. The CDR3 DNA reads TGTGCCAGCAGTTACAGGGCCTATGACTACACCATC.

At least ten counts were recorded for this clonotype. V usage is TRBV19 and J usage is TRBJ2-4; D remains unclear. V lost 6 bases and J lost 0, with 9 bases in between. CDR1 and CDR2 from the germline V gene are LNHDA and SQIVND (reference sequence). The CDR3 loop spans 14 amino acids. This chain's CDR3 is CASREDQAKNIQYF. The CDR3 DNA reads TGTGCCAGTAGGGAAGACCAAGCCAAAAACATTCAGTACTTC.

This clonotype was counted ten times or more. CDR3 residues: CASRTPPGTRVWEQYF. The CDR3 nucleotides read TGTGCCAGCAGAACTCCTCCCGGGACTAGGGTGTGGGAGCAGTACTTC. The chain has TRBV28 and TRBJ2-7, with TRBD2 matching over 8 bases. CDR3 size: 16 residues. Per germline, CDR1 MDHEN and CDR2 SYDVKM. V shed 6 bases and J 7 bases; nucleotides not matched to a gene: 17.

Notes on this clonotype: No conserved phenylalanine or tryptophan ends this CDR3, so it is likely a read error. The chain combines TRBV3-1 with TRBJ2-7; 9 positions agree with TRBD1. Germline-derived CDR1 and CDR2 are LGHDT and YNNKEL (reference sequence). The CDR3 has 15 amino acids. V shed 1 base, J shed 7 bases, and the junction held 8 bases outside the gene matches. CDR3 coding DNA: TGTGCCAGCAGCCAAGCGGGACAGGGACCTGGGGAGCAGTACTAC. Its protein product is CASSQAGQGPGEQYY.